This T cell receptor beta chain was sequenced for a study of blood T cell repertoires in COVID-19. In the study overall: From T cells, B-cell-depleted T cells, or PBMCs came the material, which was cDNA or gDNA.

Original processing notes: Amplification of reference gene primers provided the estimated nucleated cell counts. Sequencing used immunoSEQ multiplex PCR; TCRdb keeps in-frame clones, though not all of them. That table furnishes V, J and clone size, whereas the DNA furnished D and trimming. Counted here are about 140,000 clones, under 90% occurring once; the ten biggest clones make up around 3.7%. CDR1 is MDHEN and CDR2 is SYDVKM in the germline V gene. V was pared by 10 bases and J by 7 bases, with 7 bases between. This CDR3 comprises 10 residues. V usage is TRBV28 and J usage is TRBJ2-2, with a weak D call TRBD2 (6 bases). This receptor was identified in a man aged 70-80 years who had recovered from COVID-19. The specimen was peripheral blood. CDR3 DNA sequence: TGTGCCACCGGGAGCGGGGAGCTGTTTTTT. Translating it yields CATGSGELFF.